What follows describes a single T cell receptor (beta chain). Its antigen is not identified. This entry comes from a study of CD8+CD57+ T cells in acquired aplastic anemia. Study as a whole: Isolated CD4+ and CD8+ cells, once sorted, yielded DNA averaging about 3 ug.

CDR3 length: 14 amino acids. The V segment lost 6 bases and the J segment 6 bases; nucleotides outside the gene matches: 6. Germline V lookup: CDR1 SEHNR, CDR2 FQNEAQ (reference sequence). Profiles of TCR beta VDJ and CDR3 were generated from a genomic DNA template. Via MiXCR, TCRdb re-called the reads, giving one row per CDR3 protein. The sample has 150,000 to 200,000 distinct CDR3 sequences, 64% seen once. General observations from the study: A significant difference in CD8+ Simpson's diversity between patients and controls was not found. There were approximately 27 CD8+ CDR3 sequences that occurred in both patients and controls.

The J gene is TRBJ1-2, the V gene TRBV7-9; 11 nucleotides line up with TRBD1. The receptor's source is a human donor with severe aplastic anemia or a healthy control (not recorded which). Sequenced input: sorted CD4+, CD8+, or CD8+CD57+ T cells (not recorded which) from PBMCs. The CDR3: CASRPDRGLNGYTF. The CDR3 DNA is TGTGCCAGCAGACCGGACAGGGGGCTCAATGGCTACACCTTC. The complete variable domain, with remaining parts taken from reference TRBV7-9 and TRBJ1-2, reads DTGVSQNPRHKITKRGQNVTFRCDPISEHNRLYWYRQTLGQGPEFLTYFQNEAQLEKSRLLSDRFSAERPKGSFSTLEIQRTEQGDSAMYLCASRPDRGLNGYTFGSGTRLTVV.